This T cell receptor beta chain was profiled in a study of T cells in Graves' hyperthyroidism and ophthalmopathy (dated by TCRdb to between 2017 and 2020). A note on the overall study: Peripheral blood was collected at initial diagnosis, before any treatment. To identify TCR V-J signatures that set the groups apart, the researchers used a discovery cohort of about a hundred patients, made up of around 42 with Graves' ophthalmopathy and about 60 with stable Graves' hyperthyroidism. Whether ophthalmopathy could be predicted prospectively was tested in an independent validation cohort made up of about 20 hyperthyroidism patients plus 17 patients who later progressed to ophthalmopathy. The 100 discovery patients were randomly divided into training and test sets at a 7:3 ratio. The study also compared thyroid tissue and blood T-cell repertoires from several Graves' hyperthyroidism patients. After blood sampling, hyperthyroidism patients were treated with methimazole at a starting dose of 30 mg daily, and ophthalmopathy patients were treated with high-dose intravenous methylprednisolone. According to the paper, TCR Vbeta CDR3 sequencing was carried out on roughly 130 peripheral blood samples, which came from fewer than 50 ophthalmopathy, around 74 hyperthyroidism and 17 progressor patients. Overall results and qualifications from the work: In validation, the model predicted progression to ophthalmopathy a median of roughly six months before onset, with 65% to 71% sensitivity and about 75% specificity. Most expanded thyroid clonotypes (frequency above 0.001) were also found in blood, which suggests that blood repertoires may mirror thyroid immune responses. Sample size was not statistically predetermined, and blinding of investigators to group allocation was not performed. In cross-validation, a model built on a 13 V-J signature told ophthalmopathy apart from stable hyperthyroidism with approximately 90% sensitivity and roughly 81% specificity, and in testing the same model reached 80%/75%.

This clonotype was counted between two and nine times. Its antigen remains undetermined. Within one base of it there is no much larger clone, and no base qualities were kept. Amplification of TCR beta CDR3 regions was carried out from RNA transcripts. For the first round of RT-PCR on the TCR CDR3, the HTBI primer set was used together with the Qiagen OneStep RT-PCR kit. Libraries were constructed in a second round of multiplex PCR, after which size selection and purification were performed. Sequencing of the libraries was done on an Illumina HiSeq2000 using paired-end 100 bp reads. The original methods were these. SOAPnuke was used to process the raw data, removing reads that contained adapters or uncalled bases, had a mean Phred below 15, or lacked an exact match to the constant primer or identifier. High-quality paired reads were merged using COPE v1.2.5, and each unique nucleotide sequence was defined as a clonotype. MiTCR v1.1 was used to align clonotypes to the IMGT TRBV, TRBD and TRBJ reference segments. The analysis included only V-J combinations with a frequency above 0.0001, which together covered roughly 99% of the repertoires. The TCS score was defined as the ratio of F50 (clonal expansion) to E x V (chaos), calculated using BLOSUM62-based TCRdist between CDR3 peptides within each V-J. Welch's t-statistics and random forest reduced roughly 540 V-J features to 10 to 15, which were used in a naive Bayes classifier (R e1071). Starting from the raw public reads, TCRdb applied fastp trimming at Q25, assembled clones with MiXCR and retained in-frame beta chains. Identical CDR3 proteins give one entry, which carries the most common genes and DNA. It is TCRdb's table, rather than the study itself, that gives the V and J calls and clone size. Here the sample has approximately 740,000 distinct CDR3 sequences; less than 15% occur a single time. Of the sample, 9.5% to 13% falls within the top ten clones.

Stable Graves' hyperthyroidism was defined as no progression to ophthalmopathy during 18 months of follow-up. Hyperthyroidism patients were newly diagnosed, with disease duration under 2 months, and aged 18 to 65 years. Exclusion was applied to patients with uncontrolled infections, other autoimmune diseases, pregnancy or lactation. Diagnoses relied on clinical symptoms, serum thyroxine and TRAb, thyroid ultrasound and orbital computed tomography. PBMCs were separated from 8 to 10 ml of fresh peripheral blood using Ficoll-Paque density gradient centrifugation. Total RNA was extracted using Trizol reagent, and RNA quality was assessed on an Agilent 2100 Bioanalyzer. V and J are trimmed by 7 bases and 5 bases, and the gene matches miss 5 bases of the junction. The CDR3 measures 14 amino acids from cysteine to phenylalanine. Solely the CDR3 DNA is kept, with 42 bases framed from the first base.

The sequence derives from a young woman with Graves' hyperthyroidism. The sample consisted of blood. The V and J genes are TRBV12-3 or TRBV12-4 and TRBJ2-1, and TRBD2 matches 10 of the central bases. The nucleotides read TGTGCCAGCACCCCTAGCGGGGGAAACAATGAGCAGTTCTTC. Its translation is CASTPSGGNNEQFF.